A selection of T cell receptor beta chains follows, all from one sample in a study of T-cell memory formation after mild COVID-19. MiXCR, run by TCRdb on the 5' RACE reads, gives a single entry per CDR3 protein. This table holds around 500,000 distinct CDR3 sequences, 18% found once. Sequences were obtained from PBMCs or a T cell subset sorted from them (not recorded which). These TCRs come from an adult woman who had mild COVID-19 (a few samples of this study predate the infection). Cell type and time point are not known. CDR3s include the opening cysteine and the closing phenylalanine or tryptophan. The D gene is left open where the match is weak. Expanded clones get a size class; other rows say once, few or many, or leave the size out.

TGTGCCAGCTTGCCACGGGACAGGGACGTCACCGGGGAGCTGTTTTTT | CASLPRDRDVTGELFF | TRBV7-9 | TRBD1 | TRBJ2-2 | few
TGTGCCAGCAGCGTCCTAGCGGGTTGGGGTGAGCAGTTCTTC | CASSVLAGWGEQFF | TRBV9 | TRBD2 | TRBJ2-1 | few
TGTGCCACCAGTGGCCCGGGACAGCGGAGCTCCTACAATGAGCAGTTCTTC | CATSGPGQRSSYNEQFF | TRBV24-1 | TRBD1 | TRBJ2-1 | few
TGCAGTGCTACCTACCGAGCCCGTGAAGCTTTCTTT | CSATYRAREAFF | TRBV20-1 | . | TRBJ1-1 | .
TGTGCCAGCAGCGTAGGAACCTACTATGGCTACACCTTC | CASSVGTYYGYTF | TRBV9 | . | TRBJ1-2 | .
TGTGCCAGCAGCGCACCGGGACACGGGCTGGAGCAGTACTTC | CASSAPGHGLEQYF | TRBV11-2 | . | TRBJ2-7 | few
TGTGCCAGCAGCCCCAAACGGACAGCTAACTATGGCTACACCTTC | CASSPKRTANYGYTF | TRBV7-3 | . | TRBJ1-2 | .
TGTGCCAGCAGCCAAGGCCTAGCGGCTAACTACGAGCAGTACTTC | CASSQGLAANYEQYF | TRBV3-1 | TRBD2 | TRBJ2-7 | few
TGTGCCAGCAAAGACGGCGGGGAGCTGTTTTTT | CASKDGGELFF | TRBV7-3 | . | TRBJ2-2 | .
TGTGCCAGCAGCTTAGACAGGGGAACAACTAATGAAAAACTGTTTTTT | CASSLDRGTTNEKLFF | TRBV7-9 | TRBD1 | TRBJ1-4 | few
TGTGCCAGCAGCTCCGGGACTAGAAGTGAAAAACTGTTTTTT | CASSSGTRSEKLFF | TRBV6-5 | . | TRBJ1-4 | few
TGTGCCAGCAGGACCGGGGGGGGGTCCAATGAGCAGTTCTTC | CASRTGGGSNEQFF | TRBV2 | TRBD2 | TRBJ2-1 | .
TGTGCCAGCAGCCCGCAACCCCAACGCGGGTTCTTC | CASSPQPQRGFF | TRBV21-1 | . | TRBJ2-1 | few
TGTGCCAGCAGTTTAAATGGCGGGGAGCTGTTTTTT | CASSLNGGELFF | TRBV27 | . | TRBJ2-2 | .
TGTGCCAGCAGTGAAAGGGGCTTGTATGGCTACACCTTC | CASSERGLYGYTF | TRBV25-1 | . | TRBJ1-2 | .
TGCGCCAGCAGCCCCCCGGACAGGGGGGAGGATCAGCCCCAGCATTTT | CASSPPDRGEDQPQHF | TRBV4-1 | TRBD1 | TRBJ1-5 | .
TGTGCCAGCAGTTACGAGGGCTGGAACACTGAAGCTTTCTTT | CASSYEGWNTEAFF | TRBV6-5 | . | TRBJ1-1 | .
TGTGCCAGCAGCGTAGGTACGACTAGCGGTACCACCCAGTACTTC | CASSVGTTSGTTQYF | TRBV9 | TRBD2 | TRBJ2-5 | few
TGTGCCAGCAGCCCGCCCCCGGGGACCACTAATGAAAAACTGTTTTTT | CASSPPPGTTNEKLFF | TRBV7-9 | . | TRBJ1-4 | .
TGTGCCAGCAGACGCAACTACGAGCAGTACTTC | CASRRNYEQYF | TRBV7-9 | . | TRBJ2-7 | .
TGTGCCAGCAGTTACCAAGAGCTGGGCACAGATACGCAGTATTTT | CASSYQELGTDTQYF | TRBV6-2/TRBV6-3 | . | TRBJ2-3 | .
TGTGCCAGCAGCTTTCCATTTACGGGACTAGCGGGTGAATTTCCCTCCTACAATGAGCAGTTCTTC | CASSFPFTGLAGEFPSYNEQFF | TRBV13 | TRBD2 | TRBJ2-1 | few
TGTGCCAGCAGGCCCACAGGGGGTAAAGAGACCCAGTACTTC | CASRPTGGKETQYF | TRBV25-1 | TRBD1 | TRBJ2-5 | few
TGTGCAGGCGGGGGTACTGAAGCTTTCTTT | CAGGGTEAFF | TRBV7-9 | . | TRBJ1-1 | few
TGTGCCAGCAGCTCTAACAGAGCTATGAACACTGAAGCTTTCTTT | CASSSNRAMNTEAFF | TRBV12-3/TRBV12-4 | . | TRBJ1-1 | .
TGCAGTGCTAGAGGGCAGTGGACAGTCTATGGCTACACCTTC | CSARGQWTVYGYTF | TRBV20-1 | . | TRBJ1-2 | few
TGCGCCAGCAGCTCCATTTCGGGTGACACTGAAGCTTTCTTT | CASSSISGDTEAFF | TRBV5-1 | . | TRBJ1-1 | few
TGTGCCAGCAGCTTAGAAGAGGGGGCCTTCACTGAAGCTTTCTTT | CASSLEEGAFTEAFF | TRBV7-2 | TRBD1 | TRBJ1-1 | few
TGTGCCAGCAGCCTACCTAGCGGCCAAGAGACCCAGTACTTC | CASSLPSGQETQYF | TRBV7-2 | TRBD2 | TRBJ2-5 | .
TGCAGCGTTGAGAACAGGGGATGGGAGCAGTACTTC | CSVENRGWEQYF | TRBV29-1 | TRBD1 | TRBJ2-7 | .
TGTGCCAGCAGGGCGGAATATCATGGCTACACCTTC | CASRAEYHGYTF | TRBV5-5 | . | TRBJ1-2 | .
TGTGCCAGCAGCCAAGATTTCGGCGTGGATACGCAGTATTTT | CASSQDFGVDTQYF | TRBV14 | . | TRBJ2-3 | .
TGTGCCAGCAGTGACTCTAGGGGCGCCATGAACACTGAAGCTTTCTTT | CASSDSRGAMNTEAFF | TRBV6-4 | . | TRBJ1-1 | .
TGCAGCGTTGTAGATTCATCATACGAGCAGTACTTC | CSVVDSSYEQYF | TRBV29-1 | . | TRBJ2-7 | .
TGCAGCGTTGGAGTGGCCACTGAAGCTTTCTTT | CSVGVATEAFF | TRBV29-1 | . | TRBJ1-1 | .
TGTGCCAGCAGCTTAGGAGCGGACAGTGATACAGAGACCCAGTACTTC | CASSLGADSDTETQYF | TRBV7-8 | . | TRBJ2-5 | few
TGCGCCAGCAGCGCCTTGACGGAGAACTATGGCTACACCTTC | CASSALTENYGYTF | TRBV5-1 | . | TRBJ1-2 | .
TGTGCCAGCAGCTTAGTAGATGTCACAGATACGCAGTATTTT | CASSLVDVTDTQYF | TRBV7-9 | . | TRBJ2-3 | .
TGCAGCGTTGAAGAATTGGCAGGGATGAACACTGAAGCTTTCTTT | CSVEELAGMNTEAFF | TRBV29-1 | . | TRBJ1-1 | .
TGTGCCAGCAGCTTAGGTGGGGCTAGCGGGAGGGCCGAAGATACGCAGTATTTT | CASSLGGASGRAEDTQYF | TRBV7-9 | TRBD2 | TRBJ2-3 | .
TGTGCCAGCAACCCCGGGGCGGGGAACACTGAAGCTTTCTTT | CASNPGAGNTEAFF | TRBV12-3/TRBV12-4 | . | TRBJ1-1 | .
TGCGCCAGCAGCTTCGAAGTTGGGACCGGGGAGCTGTTTTTT | CASSFEVGTGELFF | TRBV5-1 | . | TRBJ2-2 | .
TGTGCCAGCACCCCGGACGGAATCTATGGCTACACCTTC | CASTPDGIYGYTF | TRBV27 | . | TRBJ1-2 | few
TGCGCCAGCAGCCAAGGGGTTAGCGGGAGTAATGAGCAGTTCTTC | CASSQGVSGSNEQFF | TRBV4-3 | TRBD2 | TRBJ2-1 | .
TGTGCCAGCAGTTTATTCCGGGGAACGGGCAATCAGCCCCAGCATTTT | CASSLFRGTGNQPQHF | TRBV28 | . | TRBJ1-5 | many
TGTGCCAGCAGCCAAGTCCGCCTCATTGGGGAGCTGTTTTTT | CASSQVRLIGELFF | TRBV3-1 | . | TRBJ2-2 | .
TGCAGCGTTGGTGGAGGCGGGAGACTGGGCGAGCAGTACTTC | CSVGGGGRLGEQYF | TRBV29-1 | TRBD2 | TRBJ2-7 | many
TGCGCCAGTCGGCCGGGATATAATGAAAAACTGTTTTTT | CASRPGYNEKLFF | TRBV4-1 | . | TRBJ1-4 | few
TGTGCCAGTAGTATGGCAGGGACCGGGGGCTATGGCTACACCTTC | CASSMAGTGGYGYTF | TRBV19 | . | TRBJ1-2 | .
TGTGCTAGTTCGGAGAGGGGCATTCAGTACTTC | CASSERGIQYF | TRBV12-5 | . | TRBJ2-4 | .
TGTGCCAGCAGCCGAGAGCAAGGCCCACAGCAACGTGGGGCTAGAGGCACTGAAGCTTTCTTT | CASSREQGPQQRGARGTEAFF | TRBV11-2 | . | TRBJ1-1 | few
TGTGCCAGCAGTTTACAGGAGACAGGGTACAATGAGCAGTTCTTC | CASSLQETGYNEQFF | TRBV12-3/TRBV12-4 | TRBD1 | TRBJ2-1 | many